This record looks at one T cell receptor (beta chain) sequence and its context. V was cut by 9 bases and J by 5 bases, with 15 bases left in between. The germline V gene encodes CDR1 MNHEY and CDR2 SVGAGI. This CDR3 has 13 residues. The data were obtained in a study of blood T cell repertoires in COVID-19. Study in general: Researchers got acute and convalescent COVID-19 samples from the United States, Italy and Spain.

How the authors handled the data: Reference gene primers were amplified, and this amplification served to estimate nucleated cell counts. The repertoire was sequenced with immunoSEQ multiplex PCR; TCRdb's copy has only in-frame clones and lacks some. D and trimming come from the DNA, and the V and J calls and clone size come from that table. The sample lists fewer than 200,000 clones; around four fifths were seen once. The origin of this receptor is a woman aged 45 to 65 who had recovered from COVID-19. The chain is built from TRBV6-5 and TRBJ2-3, with D tentatively TRBD2 (6 bases). Specimen: PBMCs or T cells enriched from blood (not recorded which). CDR3 amino acids: CARNIGGVDTQYF. In DNA form, the CDR3 reads TGTGCCAGAAACATCGGGGGTGTAGATACGCAGTATTTT.